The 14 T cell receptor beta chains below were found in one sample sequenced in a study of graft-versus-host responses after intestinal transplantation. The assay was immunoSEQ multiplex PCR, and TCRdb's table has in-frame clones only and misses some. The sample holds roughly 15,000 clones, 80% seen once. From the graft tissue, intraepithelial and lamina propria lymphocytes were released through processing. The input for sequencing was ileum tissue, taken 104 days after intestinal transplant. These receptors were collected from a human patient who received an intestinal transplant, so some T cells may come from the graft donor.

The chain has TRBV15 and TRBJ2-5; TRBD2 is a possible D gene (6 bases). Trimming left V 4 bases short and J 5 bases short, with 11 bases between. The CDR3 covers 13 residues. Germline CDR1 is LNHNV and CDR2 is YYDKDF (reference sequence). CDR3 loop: CATSNRREETQYF. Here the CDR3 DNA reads TGTGCCACCAGCAACCGACGGGAGGAGACCCAGTACTTC.

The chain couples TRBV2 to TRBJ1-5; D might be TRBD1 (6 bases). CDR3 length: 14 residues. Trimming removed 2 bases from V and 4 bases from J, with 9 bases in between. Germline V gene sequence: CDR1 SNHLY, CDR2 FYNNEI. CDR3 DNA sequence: TGTGCCAGCAGTGAAACGCAGGGGAATCAGCCCCAGCATTTT. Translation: CASSETQGNQPQHF.

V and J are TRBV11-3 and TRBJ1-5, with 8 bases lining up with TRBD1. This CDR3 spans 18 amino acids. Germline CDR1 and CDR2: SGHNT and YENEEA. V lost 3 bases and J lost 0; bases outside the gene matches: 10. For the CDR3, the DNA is TGTGCCAGCAGCTTCCCTCGGGGACAGGATCATAGCAATCAGCCCCAGCATTTT. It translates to CASSFPRGQDHSNQPQHF. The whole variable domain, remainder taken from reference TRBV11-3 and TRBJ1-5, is EAGVVQSPRYKIIEKKQPVAFWCNPISGHNTLYWYLQNLGQGPELLIRYENEEAVDDSQLPKDRFSAERLKGVDSTLKIQPAELGDSAVYLCASSFPRGQDHSNQPQHFGDGTRLSIL.

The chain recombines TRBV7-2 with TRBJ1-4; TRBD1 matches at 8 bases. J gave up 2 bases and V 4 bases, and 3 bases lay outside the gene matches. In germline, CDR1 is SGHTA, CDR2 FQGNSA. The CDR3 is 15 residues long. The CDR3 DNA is TGTGCCAGCAGCTCTTGGACAGGGACTAATGAAAAACTGTTTTTT. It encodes CASSSWTGTNEKLFF.

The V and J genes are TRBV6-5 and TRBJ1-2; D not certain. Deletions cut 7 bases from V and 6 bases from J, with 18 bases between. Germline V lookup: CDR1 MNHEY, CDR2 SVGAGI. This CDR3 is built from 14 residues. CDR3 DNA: TGTGCCAGCATCCGGGGAAAGTTTTGGAATGGCTACACCTTC. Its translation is CASIRGKFWNGYTF.

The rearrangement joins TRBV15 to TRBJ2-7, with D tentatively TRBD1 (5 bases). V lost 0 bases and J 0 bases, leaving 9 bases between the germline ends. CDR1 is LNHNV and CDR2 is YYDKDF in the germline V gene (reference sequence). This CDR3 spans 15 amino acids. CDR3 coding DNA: TGTGCCACCAGCAGAGAAGGGGCCTACTCCTACGAGCAGTACTTC. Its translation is CATSREGAYSYEQYF.

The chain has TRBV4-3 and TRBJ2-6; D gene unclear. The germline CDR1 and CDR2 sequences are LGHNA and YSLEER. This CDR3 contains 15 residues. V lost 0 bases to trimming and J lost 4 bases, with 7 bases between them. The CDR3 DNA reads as TGCGCCAGCAGCCAAGAGGCGCGCGGGGCCAACGTCCTGACTTTC. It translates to CASSQEARGANVLTF.

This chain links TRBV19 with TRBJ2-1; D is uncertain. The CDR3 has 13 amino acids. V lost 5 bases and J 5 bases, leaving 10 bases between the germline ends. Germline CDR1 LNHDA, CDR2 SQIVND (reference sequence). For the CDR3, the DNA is TGTGCCAGTAGTCGCACATTTAACAATGAGCAGTTCTTC. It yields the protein CASSRTFNNEQFF. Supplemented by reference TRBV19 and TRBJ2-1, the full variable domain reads DGGITQSPKYLFRKEGQNVTLSCEQNLNHDAMYWYRQDPGQGLRLIYYSQIVNDFQKGDIAEGYSVSREKKESFPLTVTSAQKNPTAFYLCASSRTFNNEQFFGPGTRLTVL.

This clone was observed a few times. This CDR3 reads CASSPGTSGAQQFF. The CDR3 region has the DNA TGCGCCAGCAGCCCCGGGACTAGCGGAGCCCAGCAGTTCTTC. J is TRBJ2-1 and V is TRBV10-1; TRBD2 aligns across 11 bases. Germline trimming cut 6 bases from V and 11 bases from J; bases unmatched to any gene: 9. The CDR3 is 14 amino acids. Germline assignment: CDR1 WNHNN and CDR2 SYGVQD (reference sequence).

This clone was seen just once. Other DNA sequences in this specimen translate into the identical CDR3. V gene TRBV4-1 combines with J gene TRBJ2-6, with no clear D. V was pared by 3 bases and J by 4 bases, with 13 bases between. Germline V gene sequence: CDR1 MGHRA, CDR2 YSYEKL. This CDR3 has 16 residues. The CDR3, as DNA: TGCGCCAGCAGCCACTTGGCCCTAGGAGGGGCCAACGTCCTGACTTTC. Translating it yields CASSHLALGGANVLTF.

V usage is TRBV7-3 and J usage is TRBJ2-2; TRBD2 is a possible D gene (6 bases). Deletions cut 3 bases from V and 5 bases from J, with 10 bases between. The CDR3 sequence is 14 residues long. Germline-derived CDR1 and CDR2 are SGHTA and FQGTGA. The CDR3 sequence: CASSLTTSTGELFF. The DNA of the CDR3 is TGTGCCAGCAGCTTGACGACTAGTACCGGGGAGCTGTTTTTT.

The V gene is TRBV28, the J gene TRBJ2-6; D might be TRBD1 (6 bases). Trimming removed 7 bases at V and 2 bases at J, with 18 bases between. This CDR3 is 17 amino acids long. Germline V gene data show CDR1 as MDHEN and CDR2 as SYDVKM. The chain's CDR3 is CASKPPTGNPGANVLTF. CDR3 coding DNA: TGTGCCAGCAAGCCCCCAACAGGGAACCCTGGGGCCAACGTCCTGACTTTC.

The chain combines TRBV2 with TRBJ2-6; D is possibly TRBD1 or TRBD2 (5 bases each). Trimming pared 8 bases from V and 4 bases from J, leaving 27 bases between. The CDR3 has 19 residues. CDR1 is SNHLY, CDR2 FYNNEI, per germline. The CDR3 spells CASGTLRRWALGGANVLTF. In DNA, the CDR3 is TGTGCCAGCGGGACCTTGAGGCGGTGGGCTCTGGGGGGGGCCAACGTCCTGACTTTC.

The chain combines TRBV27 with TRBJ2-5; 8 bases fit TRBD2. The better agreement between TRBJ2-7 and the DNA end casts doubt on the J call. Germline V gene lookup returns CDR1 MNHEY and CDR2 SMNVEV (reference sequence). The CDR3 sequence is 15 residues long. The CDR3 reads CASSLEREWPYEQYF. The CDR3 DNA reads TGTGCCAGCAGTTTAGAGCGGGAGTGGCCCTACGAGCAGTACTTC.